This TCR beta chain is drawn from a study of blood T cell repertoires in COVID-19. Whole-study context: Sites in the United States, Italy and Spain provided acute and convalescent COVID-19 samples. Sources were T cells, B-cell-depleted T cells, or PBMCs; the material itself was cDNA or gDNA.

Authors' data handling: Scientists estimated how many nucleated cells there were by amplifying reference gene primers. Here immunoSEQ multiplex PCR was the method, and the copy in TCRdb shows in-frame clones only, minus some. V and J calls and clone size are those listed in that table; D and trimming were worked out from the DNA. Of about 130,000 clones listed, roughly two thirds were seen once; the top ten hold under 2.5%. V dropped 6 bases and J dropped 4 bases, with 16 bases sitting between them. CDR1 and CDR2 (germline): MNHEY, SVGAGI. The CDR3 is made up of 15 amino acids. V gene TRBV6-5 combines with J gene TRBJ1-5; possibly TRBD1 for D (5 bases). The specimen sequenced was peripheral blood. This receptor was identified in a woman aged 70-85 years with acute or convalescent COVID-19. The CDR3 nucleotides are TGTGCCAGCAGCCCGACCCATAAGGGGAATCAGCCCCAGCATTTT. It specifies CASSPTHKGNQPQHF.